Listed below are T cell receptor beta chains from one sample, sequenced in a study of CD8 T cells in ankylosing spondylitis. One entry per CDR3 protein, called by TCRdb with MiXCR from the 5' RACE reads. In the table there are roughly 150,000 distinct CDR3 sequences, more than 5.5% of which are singletons. The sequenced sample consisted of blood, either unsorted or a sorted T cell fraction (not recorded which). The receptors stem from a female donor with ankylosing spondylitis or in good health (not recorded which). Each CDR3 is given with its conserved first and last residue. A D gene is named only where the DNA matches it firmly. Size is omitted from some rows. Given values are once, few, many or a class for expanded clones.

D	J	V	size	DNA	CDR3
NA	TRBJ1-2	TRBV2	many	TGTGCCAGCGAGGGGGTGAATGGCTACACCTTC	CASEGVNGYTF
NA	TRBJ1-3	TRBV7-9	many	TGTGCCAGCAGCCTTGAGGTTTCTGGAAACACCATATATTTT	CASSLEVSGNTIYF
TRBD2	TRBJ2-7	TRBV4-2	many	TGTGCCAGCAGCCAAGAAGCGGGGGGGCCCTACGAGCAGTACTTC	CASSQEAGGPYEQYF
NA	TRBJ1-1	TRBV20-1	many	TGCAGTGCTAGGGATTGGCAGCTAAGTTTAGCTTTCTTT	CSARDWQLSLAFF
NA	TRBJ1-5	TRBV20-1	NA	TGCAGTGCTAGAAGGGGTCCCAATCAGCCCCAGCATTTT	CSARRGPNQPQHF
NA	TRBJ1-2	TRBV11-2	few	TGTGCCAGCACCGACAGTCCCTTATATGGCTACACCTTC	CASTDSPLYGYTF
TRBD2	TRBJ2-3	TRBV6-1	NA	TGTGCCAGCAGCGGACTAGCGGGGGGGGTGGATACGCAGTATTTT	CASSGLAGGVDTQYF
NA	TRBJ2-5	TRBV7-2	many	TGTGCCAGCAGCTCCGACAGGCAAGAGACCCAGTACTTC	CASSSDRQETQYF
NA	TRBJ2-5	TRBV11-2	many	TGTGCCAGCAGCCCGCCTAGGGAGACCCAGTACTTC	CASSPPRETQYF
NA	TRBJ1-3	TRBV2	few	TGTGCCATCAGCCCGGCGGGCCCAACAGGGTTCCCTGGAAACACCATATATTTT	CAISPAGPTGFPGNTIYF
NA	TRBJ2-3	TRBV2	many	TGTGCCAGCAGTGAAGCCAGGGGGGGGACAGATACGCAGTATTTT	CASSEARGGTDTQYF
TRBD2	TRBJ2-2	TRBV5-1	many	TGCGCCAGCAGCTTGGTTGTCCAGCGGGGGTCCGGGGAGCTGTTTTTT	CASSLVVQRGSGELFF
NA	TRBJ1-2	TRBV2	many	TGTGCCAGCAGAGATGACCGAGACAAGAACTATGGCTACACCTTC	CASRDDRDKNYGYTF
TRBD1	TRBJ1-3	TRBV5-1	many	TGCGCCAGCAGCTTGGAGACCGGGACAGGGATGAGTAGTGCCTCTGGAAACACCATATATTTT	CASSLETGTGMSSASGNTIYF
NA	TRBJ1-6	TRBV4-1	many	TGCGCCAGCAGCCCCCAGGTCAACTCCTATAATTCACCCCTCCACTTT	CASSPQVNSYNSPLHF
NA	TRBJ1-4	TRBV30	NA	TGTGCCTGGAGTAGGGACGGAAAACTGTTTTTT	CAWSRDGKLFF
NA	TRBJ1-4	TRBV10-3	many	TGTGCCATCAGCCCAGGGAAGCCTAATGAAAAACTGTTTTTT	CAISPGKPNEKLFF
TRBD1	TRBJ2-1	TRBV11-3	NA	TGTGCCAGCAGCTTAGCCGGGACAGGGGACAATGAGCAGTTCTTC	CASSLAGTGDNEQFF
NA	TRBJ2-5	TRBV9	many	TGTGCCAGCAGCTCGACCGCAGGGTTCCAAGAGACCCAGTACTTC	CASSSTAGFQETQYF
NA	TRBJ2-2	TRBV3-1	many	TGTGCCAGCAGCCAAGATCAGAGCGCCGGGGAGCTGTTTTTT	CASSQDQSAGELFF
NA	TRBJ2-7	TRBV5-1	many	TGCGCCAGCAGCTTGGAGGACAGATCCTACGAGCAGTACTTC	CASSLEDRSYEQYF
NA	TRBJ2-5	TRBV5-1	few	TGCGCCAGCAGCTTGTACGGCGGGGACGAGACCCAGTACTTC	CASSLYGGDETQYF
TRBD1	TRBJ1-1	TRBV5-5	many	TGTGCCAGCAGCTTGGAGGGGGCCAGGGTTAACCCTGAAGCTTTCTTT	CASSLEGARVNPEAFF
NA	TRBJ1-5	TRBV20-1	many	TGCAGTGCGCAGGGCAGTCTCAATCAGCCCCAGCATTTT	CSAQGSLNQPQHF
TRBD1	TRBJ2-1	TRBV5-5	many	TGTGCCAGCAGCTTGGGGACAGGGGGGACCTACAATGAGCAGTTCTTC	CASSLGTGGTYNEQFF
TRBD2	TRBJ2-1	TRBV12-3/TRBV12-4	many	TGTGCCAGCAGTCCCCCGGGGGGTGGGTCCTACAATGAGCAGTTCTTC	CASSPPGGGSYNEQFF
TRBD2	TRBJ2-1	TRBV11-3	many	TGTGCCAGCAGCTTAGGGGTGCGCGGGGGGTCTTACAATGAGCAGTTCTTC	CASSLGVRGGSYNEQFF
TRBD1	TRBJ1-1	TRBV10-3	many	TGTGCCATCAGTGAGGGACAGGGGGGCTATGAAGCTTTCTTT	CAISEGQGGYEAFF
TRBD1	TRBJ2-2	TRBV5-6	many	TGTGCCAGCAGCGTGCCGGGACAGGGAACGGGCGGGGAGCTGTTTTTT	CASSVPGQGTGGELFF
TRBD2	TRBJ2-1	TRBV20-1	NA	TGCAGTGCCCAGGGGGTAGCGGGGGAGAGCTCCTACAATGAGCAGTTCTTC	CSAQGVAGESSYNEQFF
NA	TRBJ2-7	TRBV7-2	few	TGTGCCAGCAGCTCGGGGTTTTCCTACGAGCAGTACTTC	CASSSGFSYEQYF
NA	TRBJ2-1	TRBV29-1	many	TGCAGCGTTGAGTTGGTTAACAATGAGCAGTTCTTC	CSVELVNNEQFF
TRBD2	TRBJ2-1	TRBV19	many	TGTGCCAGTAGCCCCCGACTAGCGGGGGTCTACAATGAGCAGTTCTTC	CASSPRLAGVYNEQFF
NA	TRBJ2-7	TRBV12-3/TRBV12-4	many	TGTGCCAGCAGTTCCAAATACGAGCAGTACTTC	CASSSKYEQYF
NA	TRBJ1-2	TRBV20-1	many	TGCAGTGCTAAGGCCACCTACTCAGCTAACTATGGCTACACCTTC	CSAKATYSANYGYTF
NA	TRBJ1-5	TRBV4-1	many	TGCGCCAGCAGCCAAGCTACAGCAAGCAATCAGCCCCAGCATTTT	CASSQATASNQPQHF
TRBD2	TRBJ2-1	TRBV4-1	few	TGCGCCAGCAGCCCCCTCGGTAGCGGGGGGGCATACAATGAGCAGTTCTTC	CASSPLGSGGAYNEQFF
TRBD2	TRBJ2-3	TRBV6-5	few	TGTGCCAGCAGTTACGGGCGGGGGGGCCTAGATACGCAGTATTTT	CASSYGRGGLDTQYF
TRBD1	TRBJ2-3	TRBV10-3	many	TGTGCCATCAGTGCGAGACAGGGGGGACCTAGCACAGATACGCAGTATTTT	CAISARQGGPSTDTQYF
TRBD2	TRBJ2-2	TRBV20-1	few	TGCAGTGCCGGGACTAGCGGGGGGGCTGTAGGGACCGGGGAGCTGTTTTTT	CSAGTSGGAVGTGELFF